The 12 T cell receptor beta chains below were found in one sample sequenced in a study of tumor-infiltrating lymphocytes in primary liver carcinoma. Taking about 18-30 mg of unsorted bulk tissue, the authors co-extracted RNA and DNA. The input was approximately 500 ng total RNA; TCR beta cDNA was made from it with a constant-region primer. A slightly modified ARM-PCR protocol with three nested multiplex PCR rounds produced these TCR beta libraries. Amplification in the first two PCR rounds was performed using TRBV1-TRBV30 forward primers and a C-beta reverse primer for 10 cycles each. TCRdb used MiXCR to reprocess the multiplex PCR reads, holding one entry per CDR3 protein. The table has 65,000 to 90,000 distinct CDR3 sequences, approximately 70% seen once; the top ten hold around 19%. The sample was liver tumor tissue from sampling region 1. As to subset: tumor region T1, superior pole. The receptors derive from a middle-aged man with primary liver carcinoma and hepatitis B virus infection.

For this clonotype: The junction and the germline gene differ at one end; a read error may be behind it. The CDR3 sequence: CASSESRGGAYSPFHF. The CDR3 region has the DNA TGTGCCAGCAGCGAATCCCGAGGTGGGGCTTATTCACCCTTCCACTTT. The V gene is TRBV4-2, the J gene TRBJ1-6; a weak D match, TRBD1 (5 bases). This CDR3 has 16 residues. Per the germline V gene, CDR1 is LGHNA and CDR2 is YNFKEQ.

Details on this clonotype: A much larger clone differs from this one at a single base, so this may be a read error. This likely comes from a read error, as the CDR3 has no conserved phenylalanine or tryptophan at its end. The chain couples TRBV7-9 to TRBJ2-7, with TRBD1 matching over 9 bases. This CDR3 is built from 14 residues. Losses at the gene ends were 4 bases for V and 6 bases for J; bases not matched to a gene: 7. Per germline, CDR1 SEHNR and CDR2 FQNEAQ (reference sequence). CDR3 nucleotide sequence: TGTGCCAGCAGCTCACCCGGGACAGGGTTCGAGCAGTACTTA. Encoded protein: CASSSPGTGFEQYL.

The rearrangement joins TRBV7-8 to TRBJ2-5; D uncertain. Germline V gene data show CDR1 as SGHVS and CDR2 as FQNEAQ. The V end lost 6 bases, the J end lost 4 bases, and 12 bases lay between the germline ends. There are 13 residues in the CDR3. CDR3 sequence (DNA): TGTGCCAGCAGGATAGCTGGAGTAGAGACCCAGTACTTC. This gives the protein CASRIAGVETQYF.

For this clonotype: A much larger clone lies one base from this, so it may be a read error. This chain joins TRBV5-1 and TRBJ2-5, with D possibly TRBD1 on 6 matching bases. Trimming shortened V by 3 bases and J by 2 bases, and 11 bases separated the two germline ends. CDR3 size: 14 residues. The germline CDR1 and CDR2 sequences are SGHRS and YFSETQ. CDR3 sequence reads: CASSCGQTQETQYF. As DNA, the CDR3 is TGCGCCAGCAGCTGTGGACAGACTCAAGAGACCCAGTACTTC.

Remarks on this clonotype: Mismatch with germline at one junction end may stem from a read error. The chain employs TRBV13 and TRBJ1-5, with 10 bases lining up with TRBD1. Germline V gene lookup returns CDR1 PRHDT and CDR2 FYEKMQ (reference sequence). The CDR3 covers 14 residues. CDR3 sequence (DNA): TGTGTCAGCAGCTTAGGGGACAGGGGTCAGCCCCAGCATTTT. Amino acids: CVSSLGDRGQPQHF.

Notes on this clonotype: An end of the junction does not agree with germline; a read error may underlie this. This rearrangement joins TRBV29-1 to TRBJ2-1, with D possibly TRBD1 on 5 matching bases. The length of the CDR3 is 15 residues. Germline CDR1 is SQVTM and CDR2 is ANQGSEA. Written as DNA, the CDR3 is TGCAGTGTGGGGCCTCCTTCCAGCTCCTATAATGAGCGGTTCTTC. It is translated as CSVGPPSSSYNERFF.

Comment on this clonotype: One junction end disagrees with the germline gene, perhaps due to a read error. The V call is TRBV4-1, the J call TRBJ2-2; D is tentatively TRBD1 or TRBD2 (5 bases each). Germline CDR1 reads MGHRA; CDR2 reads YSYEKL. The CDR3 loop spans 16 amino acids. The CDR3: CASSQVAAGTTGDLFF. CDR3 coding DNA: TGCGCCAGCAGTCAAGTCGCGGCAGGGACCACCGGGGATCTGTTTTTT.

Points on this clonotype: A read error is likely, as this CDR3 ends without the conserved phenylalanine or tryptophan. DNA for the CDR3: TGTGCTAGCAGTCCTAACTCCCAAGAGGCCCAGTACATC. This sequence encodes CASSPNSQEAQYI. The rearrangement joins TRBV12-3 or TRBV12-4 to TRBJ2-5; D gene ambiguous. The CDR3 totals 13 residues.

About this clonotype itself: A much more abundant neighbour one base away suggests this may be a read error. V and J are TRBV30 and TRBJ1-2; perhaps TRBD1 as D (6 bases). Germline V gene data show CDR1 as GTSNPN and CDR2 as SVGIG (reference sequence). V was cut by 8 bases and J by 8 bases, with 18 bases left in between. The CDR3 totals 12 residues. This CDR3 reads CAQSVSGAGYTF. Written as DNA, the CDR3 is TGTGCCCAGAGTGTATCAGGGGCCGGCTACACCTTC. Full variable domain (rest looked up from reference TRBV30 and TRBJ1-2): SQTIHQWPATLVQPVGSPLSLECTVEGTSNPNLYWYRQAAGRGLQLLFYSVGIGQISSEVPQNLSASRPQDRQFILSSKKLLLSDSGFYLCAQSVSGAGYTFGSGTRLTVV.

As regards this clonotype: Mismatch with germline at one junction end may stem from a read error. The chain links TRBV10-1 to TRBJ2-1, with D possibly called TRBD1 or TRBD2 (5 bases each). Germline CDR1 WNHNN, CDR2 SYGVQD (reference sequence). CDR3 size: 12 residues. CDR3 in amino acids: CACSEWGNVQFF. The CDR3 DNA sequence: TGCGCCTGCAGTGAATGGGGGAACGTGCAGTTCTTC.

Within the sample, this clonotype is medium-sized (0.01 to 0.1%). The CDR3 bases are TGTGCCAGCAGCCCTGGACAGGGGAGCAATGAGCAGTTCTTC. It translates to CASSPGQGSNEQFF. The V and J genes are TRBV11-3 and TRBJ2-1; TRBD1 agrees at 9 bases. Germline V CDR1 and CDR2: SGHNT, YENEEA. There are 14 residues in the CDR3. Unmatched junction bases numbered 5, after V lost 5 bases and J lost 6 bases.

Of note for this clonotype: Compared with germline, one end of the junction differs, possibly owing to a read error. V and J are TRBV4-1 and TRBJ2-2; weak D call: TRBD1 (6 bases). The CDR3 consists of 15 residues. Germline V CDR1 and CDR2: MGHRA, YSYEKL. CDR3 in amino acids: CASSRDTVFTRELLF. The CDR3, as DNA: TGCGCCAGCAGTCGGGACACGGTTTTCACCAGGGAGCTGTTGTTT.